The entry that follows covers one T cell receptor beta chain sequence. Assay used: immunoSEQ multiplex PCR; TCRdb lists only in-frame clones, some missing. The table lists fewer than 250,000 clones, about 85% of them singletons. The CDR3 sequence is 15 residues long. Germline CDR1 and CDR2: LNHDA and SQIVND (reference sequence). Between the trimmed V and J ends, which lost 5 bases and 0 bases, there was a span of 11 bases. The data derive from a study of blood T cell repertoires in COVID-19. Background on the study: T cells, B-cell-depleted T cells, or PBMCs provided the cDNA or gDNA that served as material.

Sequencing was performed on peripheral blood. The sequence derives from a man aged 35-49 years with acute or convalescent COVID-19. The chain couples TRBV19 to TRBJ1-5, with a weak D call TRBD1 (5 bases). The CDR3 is CASSDTQVSNQPQHF. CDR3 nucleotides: TGTGCCAGTAGTGACACACAGGTTAGCAATCAGCCCCAGCATTTT.